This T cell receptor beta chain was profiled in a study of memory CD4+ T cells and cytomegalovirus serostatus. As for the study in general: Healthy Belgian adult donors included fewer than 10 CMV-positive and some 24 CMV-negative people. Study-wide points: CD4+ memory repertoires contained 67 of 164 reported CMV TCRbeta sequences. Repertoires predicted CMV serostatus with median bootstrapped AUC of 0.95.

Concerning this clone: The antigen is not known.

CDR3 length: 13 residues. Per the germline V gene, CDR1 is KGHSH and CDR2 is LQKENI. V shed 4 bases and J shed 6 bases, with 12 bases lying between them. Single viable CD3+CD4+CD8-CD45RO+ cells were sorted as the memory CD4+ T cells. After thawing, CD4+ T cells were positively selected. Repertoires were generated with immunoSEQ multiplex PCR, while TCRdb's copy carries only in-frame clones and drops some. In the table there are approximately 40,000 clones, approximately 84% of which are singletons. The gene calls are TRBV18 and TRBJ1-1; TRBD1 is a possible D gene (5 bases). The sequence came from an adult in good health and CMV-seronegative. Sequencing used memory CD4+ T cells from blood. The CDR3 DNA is TGTGCCAGCTCACGGGGGGATTCCGCTGAAGCTTTCTTT. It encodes CASSRGDSAEAFF.